One sample yielded the 10 T cell receptor beta chains listed below, sequenced in a study of identical twins. TCRdb independently ran MiXCR on the 5' RACE reads; one entry per CDR3 protein. The sample shows more than 400,000 distinct CDR3 sequences, roughly 15% of them seen only once. Another study also made use of these data, one on yellow fever vaccine responses in identical twins.

Specimen: CD4+ T cells sorted from blood. The receptors were gathered from a young woman in good health.

This clonotype occurred many times. The chain couples TRBV25-1 to TRBJ2-1; 9 bases map to TRBD2. Germline values: CDR1 MGHDK, CDR2 SYGVNS. This CDR3 has 17 amino acids. J gave up 10 bases and V 4 bases, and 17 bases lay outside the gene matches. The CDR3 is CASSVDPSGKGRREQFF. CDR3 bases: TGTGCCAGCAGTGTGGACCCTAGCGGGAAAGGCCGGAGGGAGCAGTTCTTC.

CDR3 region: CASSLTGTILRTDTQYF. CDR3 sequence (DNA): TGTGCCAGCAGTTTAACCGGGACTATTCTTCGCACAGATACGCAGTATTTT. The chain is built from TRBV12-3 or TRBV12-4 and TRBJ2-3; 7 bases are shared with TRBD2. CDR3 length equals 17 residues. Trimming took 2 bases from V and 1 from J; bases not matched to a gene: 9.

Many counts were recorded for this clonotype. The V gene is TRBV5-1, the J gene TRBJ2-3, with TRBD2 identical over 11 bases. The CDR3 contains 18 residues. Unmatched junction bases numbered 14, after V lost 4 bases and J lost 4 bases. Germline CDR1 SGHRS, CDR2 YFSETQ. CDR3 loop: CASSRAPGLAVLADTQYF. The CDR3 DNA reads TGCGCCAGCAGCAGGGCCCCGGGACTAGCGGTTCTTGCAGATACGCAGTATTTT.

The chain links TRBV3-1 to TRBJ2-7, with a weak D call TRBD2 (7 bases). The V and J ends lost 1 base and 0 bases respectively, with 16 bases between them. The CDR3 is 17 amino acids. Germline V gene sequence: CDR1 LGHDT, CDR2 YNNKEL (reference sequence). The chain's CDR3 is CASSQVGGGLGSYEQYF. CDR3 coding DNA: TGTGCCAGCAGCCAAGTAGGCGGGGGCCTGGGCTCCTACGAGCAGTACTTC.

The CDR3 DNA follows: TGCGCCAGCAGCCAAGATCCGAGAACGACTTCGGAGACCCAGTACTTC. Protein sequence: CASSQDPRTTSETQYF. This chain connects TRBV4-1 to TRBJ2-5; D gene uncertain. Germline assignment: CDR1 MGHRA and CDR2 YSYEKL. Between the trimmed V and J ends, which lost 0 bases and 5 bases, there was a span of 16 bases. CDR3 length equals 16 residues.

This clonotype came up many times. This chain uses TRBV28 with TRBJ1-2; D is ambiguous. The CDR3 extends over 12 amino acids. Trimming shortened V by 5 bases and J by 4 bases, and 8 bases separated the two germline ends. Germline V gene lookup returns CDR1 MDHEN and CDR2 SYDVKM. The CDR3 loop reads CASSPVGYGYTF. The CDR3, as DNA: TGTGCCAGCAGTCCAGTAGGCTATGGCTACACCTTC.

This clonotype was observed a handful of times. The chain links TRBV7-9 to TRBJ2-7, with a tentative D call TRBD2 (5 bases). The CDR3 covers 14 residues. Germline CDR1 is SEHNR and CDR2 is FQNEAQ (reference sequence). The ends were cut back, 7 bases at V and 4 bases at J, with 17 bases in the middle. The CDR3 sequence: CASTPSPLTYEQYF. Written as DNA, the CDR3 is TGTGCCAGCACGCCTAGCCCACTTACTTACGAGCAGTACTTC.

This clonotype was detected many times. The J gene is TRBJ2-3, the V gene TRBV12-3 or TRBV12-4; 7 nucleotides align to TRBD2. The CDR3 has 16 residues. Losses at the gene ends were 3 bases for V and 0 bases for J; bases not matched to a gene: 6. In DNA, the CDR3 is TGTGCCAGCAGTTTTTGGCGCGGGGGTAGCACAGATACGCAGTATTTT. Translating gives CASSFWRGGSTDTQYF.

The sample holds a few counts of this clonotype. The genes are TRBV5-1 and TRBJ2-5, with 10 bases that match TRBD1. Germline-derived CDR1 and CDR2 are SGHRS and YFSETQ. The CDR3 contains 15 residues. The junction had 7 bases not matched to a gene; V was cut back by 4 bases and J by 4 bases. CDR3 bases: TGCGCCAGCAGCCTGACAGGGGGCGGACGAGAGACCCAGTACTTC. Its protein product is CASSLTGGGRETQYF.

This clonotype has a count of ten or more. The V gene is TRBV7-9, the J gene TRBJ2-3; D uncertain. V lost 4 bases and J 0 bases, leaving 11 bases between the germline ends. CDR1 and CDR2 from the germline V gene are SEHNR and FQNEAQ (reference sequence). The CDR3 is 15 amino acids. The DNA of the CDR3 is TGTGCCAGCAGCTCCACAGTCGAAAGCACAGATACGCAGTATTTT. It is translated as CASSSTVESTDTQYF.